This record looks at one TCR beta chain sequence and its context. The data are from a study of blood T cell dynamics during melanoma immunotherapy. The CDR3 length is 14 residues. Trimming removed 2 bases at V and 0 bases at J, with 8 bases between. In germline, CDR1 is MNHEY, CDR2 SMNVEV (reference sequence). Each sorted CD8+ T cell subset had its entire DNA loaded. The protocol was immunoSEQ multiplex PCR, while the TCRdb copy is restricted to in-frame clones and leaves out a portion. The data hold 15,000 to 20,000 clones, with about 94% observed a single time. Documented time point: week 3, after first cycle of checkpoint inhibitor. Patients had no prior systemic cancer treatment, immunosuppressants or other active cancers.

The sequences come from effector memory CD8+ T cells from blood, collected from a patient treated with checkpoint blockade. This sequence joins TRBV27 and TRBJ2-7; D is possibly TRBD2 (6 bases). This receptor was obtained from a human donor with melanoma. For the CDR3, the DNA is TGTGCCAGCAGTTTAGCGGGATACTCCTACGAGCAGTACTTC. This translates into CASSLAGYSYEQYF.